Listed below are T cell receptor beta chains from one sample, sequenced in a study of T cells expressing NK-cell markers. TCRdb reprocessed the 5' RACE reads and keeps a single row for each CDR3 protein, giving no DNA. The sample totals about 450,000 distinct CDR3 sequences. The sequenced sample was blood T cells: a sorted CD56 or NKG2C T cell subset, CD4+ or CD8+ T cells, or bulk PBMC T cells (not recorded which). The receptors shown here come from a woman aged 18-70 years in good health. Each CDR3 is given with its conserved first and last residue.

TRBV20-1,TRBJ1-3,CSARSGRGNTIYF
TRBV19,TRBJ2-1,CASSGLAGLTEQFF
TRBV30,TRBJ1-6,CAWSVKTGGASPLHF
TRBV10-3,TRBJ1-3,CAIRQGQASGNTIYF
TRBV12-3/TRBV12-4,TRBJ1-5,CASSLGQGASQPQHF
TRBV7-9,TRBJ1-4,CASADRANEKLFF
TRBV12-3/TRBV12-4,TRBJ2-7,CASSRDSSSYEQYF
TRBV20-1,TRBJ1-2,CSARDLERVGRGYTF
TRBV25-1,TRBJ1-2,CASSLGGRNRYTF
TRBV19,TRBJ2-2,CASRGPLAGTGELFF
TRBV28,TRBJ2-5,CASSSHRGERKTQYF
TRBV7-2,TRBJ2-1,CASSLPASGYNEQFF
TRBV5-1,TRBJ1-6,CASSLASGGNSPLHF
TRBV7-3,TRBJ2-1,CASSSLTSGPYNEQFF
TRBV7-9,TRBJ2-5,CASNLLRGQETQYF
TRBV27,TRBJ2-3,CASGGRTDTQYF
TRBV5-1,TRBJ1-1,CASSPGTDPMNTEAFF
TRBV7-2,TRBJ2-5,CASSGDRGRGTQYF
TRBV7-2,TRBJ2-3,CASRTRLAGGSDTQYF
TRBV20-1,TRBJ1-1,CSPRQVNTEAFF
TRBV5-1,TRBJ2-7,CASSWGQTYEQYF
TRBV4-2,TRBJ2-6,CASSELNSGANVLTF
TRBV12-3/TRBV12-4,TRBJ1-2,CASSLAGTPYGYTF
TRBV28,TRBJ2-1,CASSELAVPYNEQFF
TRBV6-1,TRBJ2-1,CASSRQGAGEQFF
TRBV7-2,TRBJ2-6,CASSSHNSGANVLTF
TRBV18,TRBJ2-1,CASSPGEREVYNEQFF
TRBV3-1,TRBJ1-1,CASGMRDIGTEAFF
TRBV11-2,TRBJ1-4,CASSWPGTGNEKLFF